The 28 T cell receptor beta chains given below trace back to one sample, sequenced in a study of OX40 agonist ivuxolimab in advanced cancers. Assay: immunoSEQ multiplex PCR; the TCRdb copy retains only in-frame clones and omits some. Of 35,000 to 45,000 clones listed, around 87% are singletons. The sequencing used CD4+ or CD8+ T cells sorted from blood, collected in a trial of the OX40 agonist ivuxolimab. These receptors all stem from an adult with an advanced solid tumor such as melanoma, head and neck, liver or kidney cancer.

The rearrangement links TRBV7-9 to TRBJ1-4; 8 bases map to TRBD1. The CDR3 extends over 14 amino acids. J gave up 3 bases and V 5 bases, and 2 bases lay outside the gene matches. Germline values: CDR1 SEHNR, CDR2 FQNEAQ (reference sequence). The DNA of the CDR3 is TGTGCCAGCAGCCAGGGGGCGGCTAATGAAAAACTGTTTTTT. Encoded protein: CASSQGAANEKLFF.

CDR3 amino acids: CASSSDRAGNTIYF. In nucleotides, the CDR3 is TGTGCCAGCAGTTCGGACAGGGCTGGAAACACCATATATTTT. This chain connects TRBV2 to TRBJ1-3, with 8 bases that match TRBD1. From germline, CDR1 is SNHLY and CDR2 FYNNEI. The CDR3 is made up of 14 amino acids. After removal of 5 bases from V and 2 bases from J, the junction contained 2 bases not matched to a gene.

The CDR3 loop reads CASGSPGGTQYF. In nucleotides, the CDR3 is TGTGCTAGTGGTTCCCCCGGGGGGACCCAGTACTTC. The rearrangement joins TRBV12-5 to TRBJ2-5, with D possibly being TRBD2 (6 bases). Germline CDR1 and CDR2: LGHNT and FRNRAP. CDR3 length equals 12 residues. Trimming pared 4 bases from V and 7 bases from J, leaving 10 bases between.

CDR3 protein: CASSTGLAGARETQYF. CDR3 sequence (DNA): TGTGCCAGTAGTACGGGACTAGCGGGGGCGAGGGAGACCCAGTACTTC. The rearrangement uses TRBV19 and TRBJ2-5; TRBD2 matches at 14 bases. The CDR3 runs 16 residues. Germline assignment: CDR1 LNHDA and CDR2 SQIVND (reference sequence). V lost 4 bases and J lost 5; bases outside the gene matches: 6.

CDR3 coding DNA: TGTGCCAGCACCACCTACAATAATTCACCCCTCCACTTT. Protein sequence: CASTTYNNSPLHF. This chain joins TRBV4-2 and TRBJ1-6; unclear D gene. This CDR3 is 13 amino acids long. Trimming stripped 7 bases from V and 5 bases from J, with 9 bases between. Germline V CDR1 and CDR2: LGHNA, YNFKEQ.

The rearrangement links TRBV6-6 to TRBJ1-3, with 9 nucleotides matching TRBD1. Germline V gene lookup returns CDR1 MNHNY and CDR2 SVGAGI (reference sequence). With V trimmed by 2 bases and J by 3 bases, 2 bases remained unmatched. The CDR3 extends over 15 amino acids. Here the CDR3 DNA reads TGTGCCAGCAGTTACACAGGGGGCCGTGGAAACACCATATATTTT. The encoded protein is CASSYTGGRGNTIYF.

As concerns this clone: Germline and junction disagree at one end, which may indicate a read error. In nucleotides, the CDR3 is TGTGCCAGCTCGCCACAGGGCTTGTTTGACGGGGAGCTGTTTTTT. This gives the protein CASSPQGLFDGELFF. J is TRBJ2-2 and V is TRBV18; possible D gene TRBD1, 6 bases. This CDR3 region has 15 residues. Germline CDR1 reads KGHSH; CDR2 reads LQKENI.

This chain uses TRBV29-1 with TRBJ2-3; no reliable D call. The CDR3 has 10 amino acids. With 4 bases removed from V and 5 bases from J, the gap between germline ends came to 4 bases. Germline V gene data show CDR1 as SQVTM and CDR2 as ANQGSEA. The CDR3 sequence is CSVAGDTQYF. In DNA, the CDR3 is TGCAGCGTTGCGGGAGATACGCAGTATTTT.

This clone has a handful of counts. The gene calls are TRBV9 and TRBJ1-6; D is possibly TRBD1 (6 bases). V lost 3 bases and J 8 bases, leaving 6 bases between the germline ends. In germline, CDR1 is SGDLS, CDR2 YYNGEE. CDR3 size: 12 residues. CDR3 region: CASSAGDSPLHF. The CDR3, as DNA: TGTGCCAGCAGCGCAGGGGATTCACCCCTCCACTTT.

Only a few counts were recorded for this clone. The chain couples TRBV2 to TRBJ2-2; D unclear. The CDR3 is 15 residues long. The V and J ends lost 4 bases and 1 base respectively, with 10 bases between them. Germline CDR1 and CDR2: SNHLY and FYNNEI. CDR3 in amino acids: CASSGEEMNTGELFF. The CDR3 nucleotides are TGTGCCAGCAGTGGAGAGGAGATGAACACCGGGGAGCTGTTTTTT.

This chain connects TRBV2 to TRBJ2-1; D is ambiguous. Trimming took off 0 bases at V and 15 bases at J, with 15 bases between the two ends. CDR1 and CDR2 from the germline V gene are SNHLY and FYNNEI. There are 13 residues in the CDR3. CDR3 bases: TGTGCCAGCAGTGAAGCGCTTCTCGGAAGGCCGTTCTTC. This gives the protein CASSEALLGRPFF.

The J gene is TRBJ2-1, the V gene TRBV5-4, with D hard to call. Trimming pared 0 bases from V and 3 bases from J, leaving 7 bases between. This CDR3 comprises 14 residues. The V gene's germline CDR1 is SGHNT and CDR2 YYREEE (reference sequence). CDR3 loop: CASSLAESYNEQFF. In nucleotides, the CDR3 is TGTGCCAGCAGCTTGGCGGAAAGCTACAATGAGCAGTTCTTC. Variable domain in full (rest from reference TRBV5-4 and TRBJ2-1): ETGVTQSPTHLIKTRGQQVTLRCSSQSGHNTVSWYQQALGQGPQFIFQYYREEENGRGNFPPRFSGLQFPNYSSELNVNALELDDSALYLCASSLAESYNEQFFGPGTRLTVL.

The chain employs TRBV7-2 and TRBJ1-2; the D gene is possibly TRBD1 (5 bases). Deletions cut 5 bases from V and 2 bases from J, with 12 bases between. Germline CDR1 reads SGHTA; CDR2 reads FQGNSA. The CDR3 has 14 residues. In nucleotides, the CDR3 is TGTGCCAGCAGCGATGACAGTGGAAACTATGGCTACACCTTC. Amino acid sequence: CASSDDSGNYGYTF.

This chain connects TRBV7-6 to TRBJ1-1, with 7 bases aligning to TRBD1. With 4 bases clipped from V and 0 bases from J, the junction kept 8 bases outside the gene matches. The CDR3 runs 16 residues. Germline V lookup: CDR1 SGHVS, CDR2 FNYEAQ. The CDR3 DNA sequence: TGTGCCAGCAGCTCTGACAGGGCGGGGATGAACACTGAAGCTTTCTTT. Its translation is CASSSDRAGMNTEAFF.

The chain joins TRBV6-6 to TRBJ2-3; no clear D gene. The V gene lost 7 bases and the J gene lost 0 bases, with 17 bases spanning the gap. The CDR3 is made up of 16 amino acids. CDR1 and CDR2 from the germline V gene are MNHNY and SVGAGI (reference sequence). The CDR3 here is CASNGIDLSSTDTQYF. The CDR3 coding sequence is TGTGCCAGCAACGGAATAGACTTATCTAGCACAGATACGCAGTATTTT.

The chain links TRBV2 to TRBJ2-3; 8 nucleotides match TRBD2. V shed 6 bases, J shed 6 bases, and the junction held 8 bases outside the gene matches. Per germline, CDR1 SNHLY and CDR2 FYNNEI. CDR3 size: 14 residues. Here the CDR3 DNA reads TGTGCCAGCAGCCGAGCGGGGGCCGGGGATACGCAGTATTTT. Translated: CASSRAGAGDTQYF.

The chain uses TRBV4-1 and TRBJ2-1; 9 positions match TRBD2. Germline values: CDR1 MGHRA, CDR2 YSYEKL. After removal of 0 bases from V and 6 bases from J, the junction contained 6 bases not matched to a gene. CDR3 length equals 16 residues. DNA for the CDR3: TGCGCCAGCAGCCAAGAGACACTAGCGGGTCTCAATGAGCAGTTCTTC. This gives the protein CASSQETLAGLNEQFF.

The V and J genes are TRBV4-3 and TRBJ2-7; TRBD1 aligns across 9 bases. The ends lost 2 bases at V and 2 bases at J; junction bases unmatched: 13. Germline V gene lookup returns CDR1 LGHNA and CDR2 YSLEER. CDR3 length equals 18 residues. DNA of the CDR3: TGCGCCAGCAGCCAACTTTTGGCGACCGGGACAGGGCCCTACGAGCAGTACTTC. It yields the protein CASSQLLATGTGPYEQYF.

The chain is built from TRBV14 and TRBJ1-4; D is ambiguous. Per germline, CDR1 SGHDN and CDR2 FVKESK. There are 13 residues in the CDR3. V shed 4 bases and J shed 2 bases, with 5 bases lying between them. The CDR3 DNA sequence: TGTGCCAGCAGCCGGTCGACTAATGAAAAACTGTTTTTT. Translating gives CASSRSTNEKLFF.

This clone appeared a few times. V usage is TRBV18 and J usage is TRBJ2-7; D is perhaps TRBD2 (5 bases). Trimming took off 0 bases at V and 4 bases at J, with 10 bases between the two ends. This CDR3 has 14 amino acids. Germline lookup yields CDR1 KGHSH and CDR2 LQKENI. The CDR3 bases are TGTGCCAGCTCACCACCCGACTATGCTTACGAGCAGTACTTC. Translated, it gives CASSPPDYAYEQYF.

V usage is TRBV6-5 and J usage is TRBJ2-7; a weak D match, TRBD1 (5 bases). The V end lost 6 bases, the J end lost 7 bases, and 19 bases lay between the germline ends. This CDR3 has 14 residues. Germline V gives CDR1 MNHEY, CDR2 SVGAGI. CDR3 amino acids: CASRQGRGSYEQYF. The DNA for the CDR3 is TGTGCCAGCAGACAAGGAAGGGGATCGTATGAGCAGTACTTC.

This chain connects TRBV7-3 to TRBJ2-1, with 9 bases that match TRBD2. The CDR3 runs to 15 residues. CDR1 and CDR2 from the germline V gene are SGHTA and FQGTGA. The J segment lost 6 bases and the V segment lost 0 bases, leaving 3 bases of the junction unmatched. The CDR3 nucleotides read TGTGCCAGCAGCTTAACGGGACTAGCTGGCAATGAGCAGTTCTTC. This sequence encodes CASSLTGLAGNEQFF.

The chain joins TRBV19 to TRBJ1-2; the D is unclear. The germline V gene encodes CDR1 LNHDA and CDR2 SQIVND (reference sequence). V lost 6 bases and J lost 2, with 7 bases in between. This CDR3 spans 12 amino acids. The CDR3 spells CASRVENYGYTF. In DNA form, the CDR3 reads TGTGCCAGTAGAGTAGAGAACTATGGCTACACCTTC. Full variable domain (remainder filled in from reference TRBV19 and TRBJ1-2): DGGITQSPKYLFRKEGQNVTLSCEQNLNHDAMYWYRQDPGQGLRLIYYSQIVNDFQKGDIAEGYSVSREKKESFPLTVTSAQKNPTAFYLCASRVENYGYTFGSGTRLTVV.

The rearrangement joins TRBV30 to TRBJ1-6, with D possibly matching TRBD1 (5 bases). Germline V CDR1 and CDR2: GTSNPN, SVGIG (reference sequence). The V end lost 2 bases, the J end lost 16 bases, and 18 bases lay between the germline ends. The length of the CDR3 is 13 residues. As DNA, the CDR3 is TGTGCCTGGAGTAAACAGGTCCCGGGCATACTCCACTTT. It encodes CAWSKQVPGILHF.

The rearrangement uses TRBV19 and TRBJ1-4; TRBD1 agrees at 11 bases. With 7 bases clipped from V and 2 bases from J, the junction kept 9 bases outside the gene matches. This CDR3 is built from 17 residues. Germline values: CDR1 LNHDA, CDR2 SQIVND (reference sequence). CDR3 DNA sequence: TGTGCCAGTAACACCGGACAGGGGGCTGTCACTAATGAAAAACTGTTTTTT. It specifies CASNTGQGAVTNEKLFF.

This chain joins TRBV5-8 and TRBJ1-1; no clear D gene. The CDR3 sequence is 12 residues long. V lost 4 bases, J lost 10 bases, and 14 bases lay in between. CDR1 is SGHTS, CDR2 YDEGEE, per germline. In nucleotides, the CDR3 is TGTGCCAGCAGCATTAGCCCCCCGGGAGCTTTCTTT. It translates to CASSISPPGAFF. Variable domain in full (rest from reference TRBV5-8 and TRBJ1-1): EAGVTQSPTHLIKTRGQQATLRCSPISGHTSVYWYQQALGLGLQFLLWYDEGEERNRGNFPPRFSGRQFPNYSSELNVNALELEDSALYLCASSISPPGAFFGQGTRLTVV.

This chain links TRBV7-2 with TRBJ2-1, with TRBD2 matching 13 bases. Germline loops: CDR1 SGHTA, CDR2 FQGNSA. V dropped 5 bases and J dropped 10; count of bases not matched to a gene: 17. This CDR3 has 18 residues. The CDR3 DNA reads as TGTGCCAGCAGCCTCTTATCCTATACTAGCGGGGGGGCAGACGAGCAGTTCTTC. Its protein product is CASSLLSYTSGGADEQFF.

The CDR3 DNA reads TGTGCCAGCAGTTCGGGACAGGCCACCTACAATGAGCAGTTCTTC. This codes for CASSSGQATYNEQFF. The chain links TRBV27 to TRBJ2-1; 8 bases map to TRBD1. Per germline, CDR1 MNHEY and CDR2 SMNVEV (reference sequence). The V segment lost 4 bases and the J segment 2 bases; nucleotides outside the gene matches: 4. This CDR3 is built from 15 residues.